This T cell receptor (beta chain) was retrieved from a study of blood T cell repertoires in COVID-19. Study information: The analysed material was cDNA or gDNA that came from T cells, B-cell-depleted T cells, or PBMCs.

Under the authors' procedure: Reference gene primer amplification yielded estimated nucleated cell counts. The assay was immunoSEQ multiplex PCR, and TCRdb's table has in-frame clones only and misses some. Clone size and the V and J calls come from that table; the DNA yielded D and trimming. The table has about 170,000 clones, roughly 80% seen once. The study assigned cohorts using participant-reported clinical history. Recovered status applied to Cohort 3 donors who had two consecutive negative PCRs. It also applied to those with clearance or with symptom resolution. Germline V gives CDR1 MNHEY, CDR2 SVGEGT. Trimming left V 1 base short and J 8 bases short, with 12 bases between. This CDR3 has 15 amino acids.

Sequencing input: PBMCs or T cells enriched from blood (not recorded which). This clonotype was obtained from a woman between 45 and 60 years old who had recovered from COVID-19. The chain has TRBV6-2 or TRBV6-3 and TRBJ1-6; D may be TRBD1 (6 bases). In DNA, the CDR3 is TGTGCCAGCAGTTACTGGACCAGGGGAGATTCACCCCTCCACTTT. Translation gives CASSYWTRGDSPLHF.